In this sample, the clone carrying this TCR beta chain turned up a few times. The authors ran a second PCR of 7 to 11 cycles using a sample-barcoded 5' primer and a J-beta primer mix. One entry per CDR3 protein results from TCRdb running MiXCR on the 5' RACE reads. The sample has over 1,300,000 distinct CDR3 sequences; 59% are singletons. Trimming took 0 bases from V and 1 from J, leaving 15 bases between them. The CDR3 runs 17 residues. Germline CDR1 LGHNA, CDR2 YNFKEQ. The data stem from a study of blood T cells in healthy people across ages. This clonotype was obtained from a man between 18 and 29 years old in good health. Sequencing was performed on blood. V is TRBV4-2 and J is TRBJ2-5, with D possibly matching TRBD2 (7 bases). The CDR3 protein is CASSQDYPGGLQETQYF. CDR3 DNA: TGTGCCAGCAGCCAAGATTATCCGGGGGGCCTCCAAGAGACCCAGTACTTC.